This T cell receptor (beta chain) appears in the sequencing data of a study of regulatory T cells in long-lasting Graves disease (dated by TCRdb to the early 2020s). For the wider study: Persistent Graves' disease was defined as persistently positive TSH receptor autoantibodies together with antithyroid drug treatment for over 5 years. Persistent Graves' disease patients were compared with newly diagnosed Graves' disease patients by peripheral blood TCR sequencing and RNA sequencing. The study was conducted in China and was registered as a clinical trial. A total of around 35 samples were covered by TCR sequencing, comprising 13 persistent and approximately 20 newly diagnosed Graves' disease patients. Antithyroid drugs had been taken for about 10.3 years on average by persistent Graves' disease patients in the clinical cohort. Beyond this particular receptor, the publication reports: As a limitation, the authors acknowledged that the small sample size may reduce accuracy. Persistent disease showed preferential use of TRBV28, TRBJ1-2 and TRBJ2-5, whereas newly diagnosed disease favored TRBV20-1 and TRBJ2-1. Because the primary lesion, thyroid tissue, could not be accessed, the study looked at peripheral blood alone. Sequencing and analysis were limited to the TCR beta chain. Persistent patients shared more public clonotypes among themselves (over 2,500) than newly diagnosed patients did (approximately 900). Persistent Graves' disease patients showed lower TCR Shannon entropy and fewer highly expanded clones than newly diagnosed patients, suggesting clonal expansion.

The sample's time point label, decoded: persistent/refractory GD, antithyroid drugs over 5 years with positive TRAb. For both TCR sequencing and RNA sequencing, RNA was extracted from PBMCs in TRIzol. The diagnosis of Graves' disease followed American Thyroid Association guidelines. Recruitment of patients was carried out at an endocrinology department in Xi'an, China. Each patient gave approximately 10 milliliters of peripheral blood, collected in an EDTA anticoagulant tube. Ficoll Paque Plus density gradient separation was used to isolate PBMCs, and no additional T cell sorting was done. RNA quality was checked with an Agilent 2100 Bioanalyzer and agarose gel, and concentration with a NanoDrop 2000. Notes on this clonotype: It has no known antigen specificity. Per-base quality was not reported, and no clone a single base away is much larger than it.

The trim is 1 base for V and 0 bases for J, with a gap of 15 bases between the germline ends. CDR1 and CDR2 were assigned from the germline V gene as SGHDN and FVKESK. Inclusive of the bounding cysteine and phenylalanine, the CDR3 is 17 residues long. Just CDR3 DNA is preserved here, 51 bases in frame from base 1. Library construction relied on multiplex PCR. This sample was sequenced with an Illumina HiSeq 4000. To build TCR beta libraries, CDR3 regions were amplified by Arm-PCR using iRepertoire HTBI primers. Gel purification was performed on PCR products prior to sequencing. The original methods were these. A total of 62 TRBV and some 15 TRBJ segments were identified across samples and were used for gene usage analysis of CDR3 amino acid clonotypes. COPE and FqMerger were used to merge filtered high-quality paired reads into contigs. BLAST was used to align contigs to the IMGT TRBV, TRBD and TRBJ reference genes, and CDR3 was defined following IMGT. Any clonotype with a frequency above 0.1% was counted as a highly expanded clone. Shannon entropy served as the measure of repertoire diversity, while the Gini coefficient captured V-J evenness. Clonotypes shared by more than one individual were considered public. TCRdb passed the public sequencing reads through fastp at Q25 and MiXCR, retaining productive beta sequences. Entries are consolidated by CDR3 protein sequence, retaining the most common genes and DNA. TCRdb's processing, not the study's, gives the V and J calls here. Present in this sample are hundreds of thousands of distinct CDR3 sequences, less than 25% of which were seen just once. Of the sample, approximately 8% falls within the top ten clones.

Sample: peripheral blood mononuclear cells (PBMCs), taken when the disease was refractory, from a patient treated with antithyroid drugs. The clonotype originates from a female donor with Graves disease. The chain uses TRBV14 and TRBJ1-1; the D gene cannot be named for sure. Here the CDR3 is given as CASSQALPGRMNTEAFF. The DNA reads TGTGCCAGCAGCCAAGCTTTACCCGGGCGCATGAACACTGAAGCTTTCTTT. Reference TRBV14 and TRBJ1-1 genes cover what lies past the CDR3, so the full variable domain is EAGVTQFPSHSVIEKGQTVTLRCDPISGHDNLYWYRRVMGKEIKFLLHFVKESKQDESGMPNNRFLAERTGGTYSTLKVQPAELEDSGVYFCASSQALPGRMNTEAFFGQGTRLTVV.